The 28 T cell receptor beta chains reported below all come from one sample, sequenced in a study of spatial heterogeneity in lung cancer. Time point denoted: sample taken at primary tumor resection. TCRdb itself ran the 5' RACE reads through MiXCR, one entry per CDR3 protein. The sample carries about 13,000 distinct CDR3 sequences, around 3.1% recorded once. Study-wide findings and caveats: Tracking of tumor mutation counts was seen in expanded intratumoral alpha and beta TCR counts.

Antigens for these TCRs are unknown. The sample consisted of lung tumor tissue, taken at surgery. The receptors come from a male donor with early-stage non-small cell lung cancer.

In regard to this clonotype: The junction and the germline gene differ at one end; a read error may be behind it. The rearrangement joins TRBV18 to TRBJ1-6, with 9 bases fitting TRBD1. Germline V gene sequence: CDR1 KGHSH, CDR2 LQKENI. This CDR3 contains 19 residues. The CDR3 protein is CASSQASTGGRTYNSPLNF. The DNA of the CDR3 is TGTGCCAGCTCACAGGCCTCGACAGGGGGAAGGACCTATAATTCACCCCTCAACTTT.

This clonotype was seen ten or more times. The chain employs TRBV12-3 or TRBV12-4 and TRBJ2-3; D tentatively reads TRBD1 or TRBD2 (5 bases each). The CDR3 contains 14 residues. The V and J ends lost 4 bases and 6 bases respectively, with 14 bases between them. In DNA, the CDR3 is TGTGCCAGCAGTTCCTACTCTGAGGGGGATACGCAGTATTTT. It translates to CASSSYSEGDTQYF.

There are many counts of this clonotype. The chain combines TRBV4-1 with TRBJ2-3, with D maybe TRBD2 (7 bases). The CDR3 consists of 19 residues. From germline, CDR1 is MGHRA and CDR2 YSYEKL. The V end was cut by 2 bases, the J end by 2 bases, with 23 bases between. The CDR3 DNA follows: TGCGCCAGCAGCCAAAAAGGTGGAACAAGGGGGGGCGTCACAGATACGCAGTATTTT. As protein: CASSQKGGTRGGVTDTQYF.

This clonotype occurred many times. V and J are TRBV5-1 and TRBJ2-6; D might be TRBD2 (5 bases). Germline-derived CDR1 and CDR2 are SGHRS and YFSETQ. CDR3 length equals 16 residues. V was cut by 0 bases and J by 0 bases, with 7 bases left in between. CDR3 residues: CASSLVGVSGANVLTF. CDR3 sequence (DNA): TGCGCCAGCAGCTTGGTCGGGGTCTCTGGGGCCAACGTCCTGACTTTC.

The sample holds many counts of this clonotype. This chain connects TRBV14 to TRBJ2-2, with D perhaps matching TRBD1 (5 bases). Germline CDR1 is SGHDN and CDR2 is FVKESK. Trimming removed 1 base at V and 5 bases at J, with 11 bases between. The CDR3 totals 15 residues. The CDR3 region is CASSQAGRATGELFF. The CDR3 DNA reads TGTGCCAGCAGCCAAGCGGGCAGGGCGACCGGGGAGCTGTTTTTT.

This clonotype qualifies as medium-sized. The chain has TRBV20-1 and TRBJ1-5; D is perhaps TRBD1 (6 bases). The CDR3 contains 15 residues. Trimming removed 5 bases from V and 3 bases from J, with 17 bases in between. Germline loops: CDR1 DFQATT, CDR2 SNEGSKA (reference sequence). DNA of the CDR3: TGCAGTGCTCGACAGGAGGGTCTGGACAATCAGCCCCAGCATTTT. Protein: CSARQEGLDNQPQHF.

This clonotype was observed at least ten times. This rearrangement joins TRBV7-6 to TRBJ2-5; possible D gene TRBD2, 5 bases. Germline CDR1 reads SGHVS; CDR2 reads FNYEAQ. Deletions cut 5 bases from V and 5 bases from J, with 18 bases between. This CDR3 is built from 15 residues. CDR3 loop: CASSPTTSTRETQYF. CDR3 sequence (DNA): TGTGCCAGCAGCCCGACTACTAGTACGCGGGAGACCCAGTACTTC.

This clonotype appeared many times. The chain employs TRBV12-3 or TRBV12-4 and TRBJ1-2; D remains unclear. Trimming shortened V by 6 bases and J by 5 bases, and 28 bases separated the two germline ends. The CDR3 consists of 18 residues. The CDR3 reads CASSLFSRDSTSRYGYTF. The CDR3 DNA reads as TGTGCCAGCAGCTTATTCAGTCGGGATTCGACGAGTAGGTATGGCTACACCTTC.

This clonotype is categorized as medium-sized. This chain links TRBV7-2 with TRBJ2-7, with D possibly TRBD2 on 5 matching bases. CDR1 and CDR2 from the germline V gene are SGHTA and FQGNSA. The CDR3 is 14 amino acids. V was pared by 1 base and J by 3 bases, with 10 bases between. CDR3 region: CASSLGAEYYEQYF. CDR3 nucleotide sequence: TGTGCCAGCAGCTTAGGAGCGGAATACTACGAGCAGTACTTC.

This clonotype was detected a few times. A much larger clone lies a single base off, so this may be a read error. V gene TRBV27 combines with J gene TRBJ1-2, with 9 bases aligning to TRBD1. Germline V CDR1 and CDR2: MNHEY, SMNVEV (reference sequence). This CDR3 is built from 15 residues. CDR3 sequence (DNA): TGTGCCAGCAGTTTACCGACAGGGGGATCTCGTGGCGACACCTTC. This gives the protein CASSLPTGGSRGDTF.

This sequence joins TRBV7-9 and TRBJ2-3; the D is unclear. The CDR3 runs 12 residues. V was shortened by 5 bases and J by 3 bases, with 6 bases between the two germline ends. The germline CDR1 and CDR2 sequences are SEHNR and FQNEAQ (reference sequence). CDR3: CASSRVTDTQYF. The CDR3 DNA sequence: TGTGCCAGCAGCCGTGTTACAGATACGCAGTATTTT.

In its sample, this clonotype was seen many times. The rearrangement links TRBV6-2 or TRBV6-3 to TRBJ1-5; TRBD1 might be the D (6 bases). This CDR3 comprises 15 residues. The germline gives CDR1 MNHEY, CDR2 SVGEGT. Trimming took 0 bases from V and 4 from J, leaving 10 bases between them. CDR3 bases: TGTGCCAGCAGTTACTCGGGACACCCTAATCAGCCCCAGCATTTT. It is translated as CASSYSGHPNQPQHF.

This clonotype was observed many times. The chain employs TRBV7-8 and TRBJ2-4; tentatively, D is TRBD2 (5 bases). Germline CDR1 and CDR2: SGHVS and FQNEAQ. CDR3 size: 12 residues. The V end was cut by 3 bases, the J end by 8 bases, with 8 bases between. The DNA of the CDR3 is TGTGCCAGCAGCTTGGGAGAAGACATTCAGTACTTC. This encodes CASSLGEDIQYF.

This clonotype occurred many times. The chain combines TRBV12-3 or TRBV12-4 with TRBJ1-5; D is uncertain. This CDR3 is 12 amino acids long. V was trimmed by 8 bases and J by 4 bases, leaving 9 bases between them. Written as DNA, the CDR3 is TGTGCCAGCCGCCCCGGGAATCAGCCCCAGCATTTT. Its protein product is CASRPGNQPQHF.

This clonotype was seen repeatedly, ten times or more. This chain uses TRBV19 with TRBJ2-3; possible D gene TRBD2, 6 bases. The CDR3 is made up of 15 amino acids. The germline V and J ends were trimmed by 5 bases and 1 base, with 13 bases remaining between them. The germline V gene encodes CDR1 LNHDA and CDR2 SQIVND (reference sequence). In DNA form, the CDR3 reads TGTGCCAGTAGTGCGGGGACGTGGGGCACAGATACGCAGTATTTT. Protein: CASSAGTWGTDTQYF. The variable domain in full, with the rest retrieved from reference TRBV19 and TRBJ2-3, is DGGITQSPKYLFRKEGQNVTLSCEQNLNHDAMYWYRQDPGQGLRLIYYSQIVNDFQKGDIAEGYSVSREKKESFPLTVTSAQKNPTAFYLCASSAGTWGTDTQYFGPGTRLTVL.

There are many counts of this clonotype. The chain couples TRBV7-2 to TRBJ2-1; the D gene is possibly TRBD1 (5 bases). Trimming took 1 base from V and 3 from J, leaving 7 bases between them. Germline V lookup: CDR1 SGHTA, CDR2 FQGNSA. The CDR3 consists of 14 residues. CDR3 nucleotide sequence: TGTGCCAGCAGCTTAGTGCAGGGCTACAATGAGCAGTTCTTC. Translating it yields CASSLVQGYNEQFF.

Ten or more counts support this clonotype. The chain joins TRBV10-3 to TRBJ1-4; D is perhaps TRBD1 (5 bases). CDR1 and CDR2 from the germline V gene are ENHRY and SYGVKD. There are 12 residues in the CDR3. The V and J ends lost 3 bases and 13 bases respectively, with 12 bases between them. CDR3 coding DNA: TGTGCCATCAGTGAAGGATCCGACAGACTGTTTTTT. This codes for CAISEGSDRLFF.

There are many counts of this clonotype. The chain carries TRBV6-5 and TRBJ1-2, with a possible D match to TRBD1 (5 bases). Germline lookup yields CDR1 MNHEY and CDR2 SVGAGI. V was cut by 7 bases and J by 2 bases, with 17 bases left in between. There are 15 residues in the CDR3. The CDR3: CASNPGSRGNYGYTF. The CDR3 coding sequence is TGTGCCAGCAACCCAGGGTCCCGCGGAAACTATGGCTACACCTTC.

This clonotype has at least ten counts. This chain links TRBV4-2 with TRBJ2-3; 10 bases line up with TRBD2. The germline V gene encodes CDR1 LGHNA and CDR2 YNFKEQ. V shed 0 bases, J shed 1 base, and the junction held 1 base outside the gene matches. The CDR3 has 16 amino acids. CDR3 DNA: TGTGCCAGCAGCCAAGATCTAGCGGGGGGCACAGATACGCAGTATTTT. It encodes CASSQDLAGGTDTQYF.

This clonotype was picked up many times. This rearrangement joins TRBV9 to TRBJ2-5, with TRBD2 matching 10 bases. V dropped 0 bases and J dropped 2; count of bases not matched to a gene: 13. This CDR3 region has 19 residues. CDR1 is SGDLS, CDR2 YYNGEE, per germline. CDR3 amino acids: CASSVATGVSGGYQETQYF. The CDR3, as DNA: TGTGCCAGCAGCGTAGCTACAGGGGTTAGCGGGGGGTATCAAGAGACCCAGTACTTC.

This clonotype was seen ten or more times. This sequence joins TRBV5-6 and TRBJ2-3; 11 nucleotides match TRBD1. CDR3 size: 14 residues. V shed 4 bases and J 8 bases; nucleotides not matched to a gene: 6. In germline, CDR1 is SGHDT, CDR2 YYEEEE. CDR3 coding DNA: TGTGCCAGCAGCCTGGGACAGGGGGGGAGTACGCAGTATTTT. It specifies CASSLGQGGSTQYF.

This clonotype was seen at least ten times. This sequence joins TRBV27 and TRBJ2-7, with 7 bases that match TRBD1. The CDR3 contains 10 residues. Trimming cost V 10 bases and J 6 bases; bases outside gene matches: 3. Per the germline V gene, CDR1 is MNHEY and CDR2 is SMNVEV (reference sequence). The chain's CDR3 is CATGTVEQYF. CDR3 DNA sequence: TGTGCCACGGGGACAGTCGAGCAGTACTTC.

Sample share makes this clonotype medium-sized (0.01 to 0.1%). This chain connects TRBV19 to TRBJ1-5; D is unclear. Germline loops: CDR1 LNHDA, CDR2 SQIVND (reference sequence). The CDR3 spans 15 residues. Between the trimmed V and J ends, which lost 3 bases and 2 bases, there was a span of 11 bases. CDR3 coding DNA: TGTGCCAGTAGTATTAAGGAAGGGCGCAATCAGCCCCAGCATTTT. It is translated as CASSIKEGRNQPQHF. Complete variable domain (other parts from reference TRBV19 and TRBJ1-5): DGGITQSPKYLFRKEGQNVTLSCEQNLNHDAMYWYRQDPGQGLRLIYYSQIVNDFQKGDIAEGYSVSREKKESFPLTVTSAQKNPTAFYLCASSIKEGRNQPQHFGDGTRLSIL.

Judged by abundance, this clonotype is medium-sized. The chain links TRBV7-6 to TRBJ1-3, with 7 bases lining up with TRBD1. The CDR3 length is 14 residues. The V gene's germline CDR1 is SGHVS and CDR2 FNYEAQ. V shed 5 bases, J shed 3 bases, and the junction held 4 bases outside the gene matches. This CDR3 is CASSIWTGGNTIYF. CDR3 DNA sequence: TGTGCCAGCAGCATCTGGACAGGTGGAAACACCATATATTTT.

This clonotype is classed as medium-sized. The V gene is TRBV28, the J gene TRBJ1-1; 12 bases agree with TRBD1. Germline V lookup: CDR1 MDHEN, CDR2 SYDVKM. The CDR3 is made up of 13 amino acids. The V and J ends lost 5 bases and 11 bases, in that order; junction bases with no gene match: 6. The CDR3 is CASSLGQGATAFF. In DNA, the CDR3 is TGTGCCAGCAGTCTGGGACAGGGGGCGACGGCTTTCTTT. Full variable domain (rest looked up from reference TRBV28 and TRBJ1-1): DVKVTQSSRYLVKRTGEKVFLECVQDMDHENMFWYRQDPGLGLRLIYFSYDVKMKEKGDIPEGYSVSREKKERFSLILESASTNQTSMYLCASSLGQGATAFFGQGTRLTVV.

This clonotype was recorded at least ten times. The CDR3 DNA reads TGTGCCAGCAGCCCTTATGGGGCGGGGACCCAGTACTTC. Translated: CASSPYGAGTQYF. The chain has TRBV28 and TRBJ2-5; possibly TRBD1 or TRBD2 for D (5 bases each). This CDR3 spans 13 amino acids. Germline V gene lookup returns CDR1 MDHEN and CDR2 SYDVKM. Deletions cut 6 bases from V and 7 bases from J, with 15 bases between.

This clonotype has a count of ten or more. This chain uses TRBV4-3 with TRBJ1-1; TRBD1 aligns across 10 bases. The CDR3 has 17 residues. Trimming took 0 bases from V and 10 from J; bases not matched to a gene: 14. CDR1 and CDR2 from the germline V gene are LGHNA and YSLEER. CDR3 DNA: TGCGCCAGCAGCCAAGAGCTCCTTGGTGGGACAGGGGTTGGAGCTTTCTTT. Residues: CASSQELLGGTGVGAFF.

This clonotype was observed many times. The chain combines TRBV10-3 with TRBJ2-3, with TRBD1 matching 7 bases. This CDR3 is built from 15 residues. Unmatched junction bases numbered 8, after V lost 6 bases and J lost 2 bases. Per the germline V gene, CDR1 is ENHRY and CDR2 is SYGVKD. CDR3 loop: CAIRRGDSNTDTQYF. The CDR3 nucleotides are TGTGCCATCAGGAGAGGGGACAGCAACACAGATACGCAGTATTTT.